The 22 T cell receptor beta chains below were found in one sample sequenced in a study of vaccination effects on CD4 cells after COVID-19. The protocol was immunoSEQ multiplex PCR, while the TCRdb copy is restricted to in-frame clones and leaves out a portion. The table lists some 69,000 clones, over 65% of them singletons. Cultured cells yielded isolated CD4+ T cells after about ten days. Participants completed two doses of the BNT162b2 or mRNA-1273 vaccine. Their antigens remain unidentified. This sample comprised CD4+ T cells from PBMCs cultured without peptide, obtained after COVID-19 vaccination. The receptors here all came from a human donor who received a COVID-19 vaccine.

This chain links TRBV30 with TRBJ1-5, with TRBD1 identical over 9 bases. The trim removed 0 bases at V and 0 bases at J, leaving 6 bases unmatched. There are 17 residues in the CDR3. CDR1 and CDR2 (germline): GTSNPN, SVGIG (reference sequence). CDR3 sequence (DNA): TGTGCCTGGAGTGTACAGGGACAGGGATATAGCAATCAGCCCCAGCATTTT. Translated: CAWSVQGQGYSNQPQHF.

The chain combines TRBV12-3 or TRBV12-4 with TRBJ2-1; a weak D match, TRBD2 (5 bases). Trimming shortened V by 6 bases and J by 10 bases, and 10 bases separated the two germline ends. CDR3 length equals 11 residues. CDR3 in amino acids: CASSPRVEQFF. The CDR3 coding sequence is TGTGCCAGCAGCCCGAGGGTAGAGCAGTTCTTC.

The J gene is TRBJ2-1, the V gene TRBV6-1; D gene unclear. Germline CDR1 and CDR2: MNHNS and SASEGT. Trimming took 2 bases from V and 4 from J, leaving 9 bases between them. This CDR3 contains 14 residues. The CDR3 region has the DNA TGTGCCAGCAGTGAACAGGTCCCGTACAATGAGCAGTTCTTC. Its translation: CASSEQVPYNEQFF.

This clone has more than one count but fewer than ten. The CDR3 region has the DNA TGTGCCAGCAGCTTAGATTATCAGCCCCAGCATTTT. Translated: CASSLDYQPQHF. The chain has TRBV7-2 and TRBJ1-5; D unclear. V was shortened by 1 base and J by 5 bases, with 3 bases between the two germline ends. The length of the CDR3 is 12 residues. The germline gives CDR1 SGHTA, CDR2 FQGNSA.

The chain combines TRBV7-8 with TRBJ1-1, with D perhaps matching TRBD1 (5 bases). The V end was cut by 5 bases, the J end by 5 bases, with 15 bases between. This CDR3 comprises 14 residues. The germline gives CDR1 SGHVS, CDR2 FQNEAQ. CDR3 amino acids: CASSSRGRETEAFF. CDR3 nucleotide sequence: TGTGCCAGCAGCAGCCGGGGCAGGGAGACTGAAGCTTTCTTT.

The gene calls are TRBV4-1 and TRBJ2-5; possible D gene TRBD1, 6 bases. The germline V gene has CDR1 MGHRA and CDR2 YSYEKL. The CDR3 totals 15 residues. Trimming pared 1 base from V and 3 bases from J, leaving 12 bases between. In DNA, the CDR3 is TGCGCCAGCAGCCAAGGGGGACACCCAAAAGAGACCCAGTACTTC. Protein product: CASSQGGHPKETQYF.

V gene TRBV7-3 combines with J gene TRBJ2-2, with TRBD1 matching 7 bases. Germline V CDR1 and CDR2: SGHTA, FQGTGA. V was pared by 2 bases and J by 2 bases, with 5 bases of the junction left unmatched. The CDR3 consists of 16 residues. The CDR3: CASSLEGAVNTGELFF. The CDR3 DNA sequence: TGTGCCAGCAGCTTAGAGGGGGCAGTAAACACCGGGGAGCTGTTTTTT.

This chain connects TRBV7-8 to TRBJ1-2, with 9 bases lining up with TRBD1. V lost 3 bases to trimming and J lost 4 bases; unmatched junction nucleotides: 3. The CDR3 is 14 residues long. Germline loops: CDR1 SGHVS, CDR2 FQNEAQ. This chain's CDR3 is CASSLTGGGYGYTF. DNA of the CDR3: TGTGCCAGCAGCTTGACAGGGGGGGGCTATGGCTACACCTTC.

DNA of the CDR3: TGTGCCACCAGCAGGGGCAGTCTCGTCTATGGCTACACCTTC. It is translated as CATSRGSLVYGYTF. The chain has TRBV15 and TRBJ1-2, with D unclear. The germline V gene has CDR1 LNHNV and CDR2 YYDKDF (reference sequence). V dropped 3 bases and J dropped 4 bases, with 12 bases sitting between them. The CDR3 has 14 residues.

This clone has a single count. The V call is TRBV6-2 or TRBV6-3, the J call TRBJ1-2; D is perhaps TRBD1 (6 bases). This CDR3 is built from 13 residues. The germline CDR1 and CDR2 sequences are MNHEY and SVGEGT. V was trimmed by 4 bases and J by 5 bases, leaving 11 bases between them. CDR3 region: CASSLQGEYGYTF. The CDR3 coding sequence is TGTGCCAGCAGTTTACAGGGAGAATATGGCTACACCTTC.

This clone was seen a handful of times. The chain has TRBV30 and TRBJ1-1; 8 positions agree with TRBD1. The germline CDR1 and CDR2 sequences are GTSNPN and SVGIG (reference sequence). The junction had 9 bases not matched to a gene; V was cut back by 2 bases and J by 7 bases. This CDR3 spans 14 amino acids. The CDR3 nucleotides are TGTGCCTGGAGTTCCATGCAGGGGGCCGTTGAAGCTTTCTTT. Its protein product is CAWSSMQGAVEAFF.

V is TRBV5-6 and J is TRBJ1-2; the match to TRBD1 covers 7 bases. The CDR3 loop spans 13 amino acids. Germline CDR1 reads SGHDT; CDR2 reads YYEEEE. The V and J ends lost 5 bases and 7 bases, in that order; junction bases with no gene match: 8. CDR3 protein: CASSSDRQGGYTF. The CDR3 nucleotides read TGTGCCAGCAGTTCCGATCGACAGGGTGGCTACACCTTC.

J is TRBJ2-1 and V is TRBV18; 8 bases line up with TRBD2. Germline V lookup: CDR1 KGHSH, CDR2 LQKENI. The CDR3 extends over 15 amino acids. J was trimmed by 4 bases and V by 0 bases; bases with no gene match: 2. The CDR3 DNA sequence: TGTGCCAGCTCACCACCTAGCGGGGTATACAATGAGCAGTTCTTC. It codes for CASSPPSGVYNEQFF.

The chain recombines TRBV12-3 or TRBV12-4 with TRBJ1-2; D is unclear. V was shortened by 1 base and J by 8 bases, with 11 bases between the two germline ends. The length of the CDR3 is 13 residues. CDR3 protein: CASSLVESSGYTF. The CDR3, as DNA: TGTGCCAGCAGTTTAGTAGAGTCCTCCGGCTACACCTTC.

The count of this clone is one. The V gene is TRBV5-1, the J gene TRBJ1-1, with D maybe TRBD1 (6 bases). Trimming stripped 0 bases from V and 5 bases from J, with 11 bases between. Germline V gene lookup returns CDR1 SGHRS and CDR2 YFSETQ. This CDR3 has 14 amino acids. In nucleotides, the CDR3 is TGCGCCAGCAGCTTGGATCAGGGGAGGACTGAAGCTTTCTTT. Its translation is CASSLDQGRTEAFF.

This clone was picked up a small number of times. V and J are TRBV12-5 and TRBJ1-5, with D unresolved. V lost 3 bases to trimming and J lost 0 bases, with 3 bases between them. CDR1 and CDR2 (germline): LGHNT, FRNRAP. The CDR3 covers 13 residues. CDR3 nucleotides: TGTGCTAGTGGTTTCTCTAGCAATCAGCCCCAGCATTTT. Amino acids: CASGFSSNQPQHF. Looking up the rest from reference TRBV12-5 and TRBJ1-5 gives the full variable domain: DARVTQTPRHKVTEMGQEVTMRCQPILGHNTVFWYRQTMMQGLELLAYFRNRAPLDDSGMPKDRFSAEMPDATLATLKIQPSEPRDSAVYFCASGFSSNQPQHFGDGTRLSIL.

The chain combines TRBV5-5 with TRBJ1-1; 7 positions agree with TRBD1. This CDR3 is built from 13 residues. Trimming at V came to 4 bases and at J to 6 bases, leaving 6 bases not matched to a gene. Germline CDR1 SGHKS, CDR2 YYEKEE (reference sequence). The CDR3 nucleotides are TGTGCCAGCAGCAGAACAGGGGTAGCTGAAGCTTTCTTT. It specifies CASSRTGVAEAFF.

The V and J genes are TRBV27 and TRBJ2-5; D is perhaps TRBD2 (5 bases). Between the trimmed V and J ends, which lost 9 bases and 7 bases, there was a span of 21 bases. This CDR3 has 14 residues. Germline lookup yields CDR1 MNHEY and CDR2 SMNVEV (reference sequence). Here the CDR3 reads CASKVGPTRGTQYF. CDR3 DNA: TGTGCCAGTAAAGTCGGACCTACCCGGGGGACCCAGTACTTC.

The chain couples TRBV18 to TRBJ2-5; possible D gene TRBD1, 6 bases. V was cut by 2 bases and J by 0 bases, with 7 bases left in between. The CDR3 is 14 amino acids. Germline loops: CDR1 KGHSH, CDR2 LQKENI. CDR3 sequence: CASSPRTDQETQYF. In nucleotides, the CDR3 is TGTGCCAGCTCACCAAGGACAGACCAAGAGACCCAGTACTTC.

The genes are TRBV6-2 or TRBV6-3 and TRBJ1-2; 8 bases are shared with TRBD1. The CDR3 runs 16 residues. Germline CDR1 MNHEY, CDR2 SVGEGT. Trimming took 5 bases from V and 2 from J; bases not matched to a gene: 10. The CDR3, as DNA: TGTGCCAGCAGTAGGCCCGGAACAGGGGGGAACTATGGCTACACCTTC. Protein: CASSRPGTGGNYGYTF.

This chain links TRBV12-3 or TRBV12-4 with TRBJ1-3; D not resolved. Trimming stripped 5 bases from V and 9 bases from J, with 8 bases between. CDR3 length: 11 residues. CDR3 protein: CASSPLTTIYF. DNA of the CDR3: TGTGCCAGCAGTCCCTTAACCACCATATATTTT.

This clone was counted between two and nine times. V and J are TRBV5-1 and TRBJ1-1; tentatively, D is TRBD1 (5 bases). The CDR3 runs to 16 residues. Germline values: CDR1 SGHRS, CDR2 YFSETQ. V was clipped by 1 base and J by 1 base, with 14 bases between them. Here the CDR3 DNA reads TGCGCCAGCAGCTTGTTAGGGGCAGGCGCGAACACTGAAGCTTTCTTT. This encodes CASSLLGAGANTEAFF.